This T cell receptor beta chain was identified during a study of blood T cells in healthy people across ages. The overall study: Through template switching, about one barcoded beta molecule was captured per two T cells, as measured in model experiments.

Points on this clonotype: The antigen is undetermined.

Next came a second PCR, run for roughly 6 to 11 cycles, which used a sample-barcoded 5' primer along with a J-beta primer mix. TCRdb called the 5' RACE reads again in MiXCR, with one record for every CDR3 protein. The data contain more than 900,000 distinct CDR3 sequences, around 29% of them singletons. Whole-study findings and limits: TCR beta diversity per million T cells fell roughly linearly with age.

Germline V gene data show CDR1 as MDHEN and CDR2 as SYDVKM. This CDR3 has 14 amino acids. Deletions cut 8 bases from V and 4 bases from J, with 18 bases between. Isolation of PBMCs gave at least 6 million cells per sample. This sample was also put to use in a study of T cells of mothers and their children.

The clonotype comes from a woman between 40 and 50 years old in good health. The gene calls are TRBV28 and TRBJ2-7, with TRBD1 as a possible D gene (6 bases). Sequencing was performed on blood. The CDR3 here is CASRTPGQSYEQYF. CDR3 coding DNA: TGTGCCAGCCGGACTCCGGGACAAAGTTACGAGCAGTACTTC.